This TCR beta chain was captured by sequencing in a study of control samples from healthy donors and cancer patients. The method was immunoSEQ multiplex PCR; TCRdb's version includes in-frame clones alone and lacks a portion of them. The sample records around 190,000 clones, approximately 92% being singletons. CDR1 is MGHRA and CDR2 is YSYEKL in the germline V gene. This CDR3 is built from 15 residues. With 3 bases removed from V and 6 bases from J, the gap between germline ends came to 14 bases. The receptor comes from a young man in good health. Sequenced material: blood. The chain recombines TRBV4-1 with TRBJ2-2; D is ambiguous. Here the CDR3 DNA reads TGCGCCAGCAGCCATGATCTGAGCGCGTCCGGGGAGCTGTTTTTT. Translated: CASSHDLSASGELFF.